The 30 T cell receptor beta chains in this list originate from one sample, sequenced in a study of OX40 agonist ivuxolimab in advanced cancers. Libraries were prepared by immunoSEQ multiplex PCR; TCRdb keeps only in-frame clonotypes and omits some of them. The sample holds tens of thousands of clones, 70% to 90% seen once. The sample consisted of CD4+ or CD8+ T cells sorted from blood, taken in a trial of the OX40 agonist ivuxolimab. The receptors originated from an adult with an advanced solid tumor such as melanoma, head and neck, liver or kidney cancer.

This clone is a singleton in its sample. The CDR3 region is CASSLGQATEAFF. For the CDR3, the DNA is TGTGCCAGCAGCTTGGGACAGGCCACTGAAGCTTTCTTT. This chain joins TRBV11-3 and TRBJ1-1; 8 nucleotides match TRBD1. Unmatched junction bases numbered 1, after V lost 3 bases and J lost 4 bases. The CDR3 covers 13 residues. Germline CDR1 SGHNT, CDR2 YENEEA.

The chain has TRBV21-1 and TRBJ2-1; no check of the table's D call, TRBD2, against the DNA was made. TRBV21-1 is reported as a pseudogene. This CDR3 contains 16 residues. CDR3 residues: CASSKGGTSGTVEQFF. The CDR3 bases are TGTGCCAGCAGCAAAGGGGGAACTAGCGGGACGGTTGAGCAGTTCTTC.

In its sample, this clone was seen once. This chain uses TRBV6-6 with TRBJ2-1; D perhaps matches TRBD2 (6 bases). Germline loops: CDR1 MNHNY, CDR2 SVGAGI (reference sequence). The CDR3 has 16 residues. V lost 7 bases and J 7 bases, leaving 23 bases between the germline ends. The CDR3 spells CASTTGGSGGWNEQFF. CDR3 DNA sequence: TGTGCCAGCACCACTGGAGGTAGCGGAGGCTGGAATGAGCAGTTCTTC.

V usage is TRBV7-6 and J usage is TRBJ1-2, with D perhaps matching TRBD1 (5 bases). The CDR3 sequence is 15 residues long. CDR1 and CDR2 from the germline V gene are SGHVS and FNYEAQ. The germline V and J ends were trimmed by 3 bases and 5 bases, with 16 bases remaining between them. The CDR3, as DNA: TGTGCCAGCAGCTTTCGCCCAGACAGCGAGTATGGCTACACCTTC. Protein sequence: CASSFRPDSEYGYTF.

This clone was detected once. The V and J genes are TRBV7-9 and TRBJ2-2; TRBD2 matches at 8 bases. The CDR3 contains 19 residues. CDR1 SEHNR and CDR2 FQNEAQ come from the germline V gene (reference sequence). The V gene end was trimmed by 1 base and the J gene end by 3 bases; junction bases not matched to a gene: 13. DNA for the CDR3: TGTGCCAGCAGCTTAGTGTGGGGAAAGCGGGAGATTGACACCGGGGAGCTGTTTTTT. This translates into CASSLVWGKREIDTGELFF.

This clone appeared once. This chain joins TRBV11-3 and TRBJ2-1; D gene ambiguous. V was pared by 1 base and J by 7 bases, with 8 bases between. This CDR3 region has 13 residues. CDR1 and CDR2 (germline): SGHNT, YENEEA. This chain's CDR3 is CASSLVAANEQFF. In DNA, the CDR3 is TGTGCCAGCAGCTTAGTTGCAGCGAATGAGCAGTTCTTC. Together with reference TRBV11-3 and TRBJ2-1, the CDR3 gives the full variable domain: EAGVVQSPRYKIIEKKQPVAFWCNPISGHNTLYWYLQNLGQGPELLIRYENEEAVDDSQLPKDRFSAERLKGVDSTLKIQPAELGDSAVYLCASSLVAANEQFFGPGTRLTVL.

The CDR3 DNA sequence: TGCGCCAGCAGTTCGACTAGCAGCACCTACAATGAGCAGTTCTTC. This sequence encodes CASSSTSSTYNEQFF. The chain combines TRBV10-2 with TRBJ2-1, with 7 bases matching TRBD2. Germline CDR1 reads WSHSY; CDR2 reads SAAADI. The length of the CDR3 is 15 residues. V lost 5 bases, J lost 2 bases, and 6 bases stayed unmatched.

This chain connects TRBV27 to TRBJ2-5; 7 bases match TRBD2. The junction had 18 bases not matched to a gene; V was cut back by 6 bases and J by 11 bases. The CDR3 loop spans 15 amino acids. Germline V gives CDR1 MNHEY, CDR2 SMNVEV (reference sequence). The CDR3 DNA is TGTGCCAGCAGCCAGAGACTAGCCGCTCTGAGGGAGCAGTACTTC. Amino acids: CASSQRLAALREQYF.

The sample holds a few counts of this clone. V gene TRBV30 combines with J gene TRBJ1-2; 7 bases are shared with TRBD1. The CDR3 loop spans 13 amino acids. Trimming cost V 5 bases and J 8 bases; bases outside gene matches: 11. Looked up from germline, CDR1 is GTSNPN and CDR2 is SVGIG (reference sequence). CDR3 residues: CAWSTGTVVGYTF. CDR3 bases: TGTGCCTGGTCCACCGGGACAGTGGTCGGCTACACCTTC.

The V gene is TRBV28, the J gene TRBJ1-4; no definite D call. CDR1 and CDR2 from the germline V gene are MDHEN and SYDVKM. Trimming removed 8 bases from V and 2 bases from J, with 9 bases in between. This CDR3 spans 13 amino acids. CDR3 protein: CASHGSTNEKLFF. The CDR3 DNA is TGTGCCAGCCACGGTTCGACTAATGAAAAACTGTTTTTT.

This sequence joins TRBV7-9 and TRBJ2-3, with 11 bases matching TRBD2. The CDR3 extends over 15 amino acids. Germline CDR1 SEHNR, CDR2 FQNEAQ (reference sequence). V was clipped by 4 bases and J by 2 bases; unmatched bases: 2. CDR3 sequence: CASSSGLADTDTQYF. The CDR3 bases are TGTGCCAGCAGCTCGGGACTAGCGGACACAGATACGCAGTATTTT.

The V call is TRBV28, the J call TRBJ2-7; D uncertain. Germline loops: CDR1 MDHEN, CDR2 SYDVKM. This CDR3 has 12 residues. V lost 2 bases and J 4 bases, leaving 6 bases between the germline ends. CDR3 nucleotide sequence: TGTGCCAGCAGTTTACAGGATTACGAGCAGTACTTC. It translates to CASSLQDYEQYF.

The chain joins TRBV7-3 to TRBJ1-2; weak D call: TRBD1 (6 bases). This CDR3 region has 13 residues. Trimming pared 3 bases from V and 7 bases from J, leaving 12 bases between. CDR1 is SGHTA and CDR2 is FQGTGA in the germline V gene. CDR3 protein: CASSFGGEGGYTF. The CDR3, as DNA: TGTGCCAGCAGCTTTGGGGGCGAAGGTGGCTACACCTTC.

The rearrangement links TRBV27 to TRBJ1-2, with D perhaps TRBD1 (5 bases). The V gene's germline CDR1 is MNHEY and CDR2 SMNVEV (reference sequence). This CDR3 has 15 residues. Between the trimmed V and J ends, which lost 7 bases and 0 bases, there was a span of 15 bases. CDR3 in amino acids: CASTSLGEANYGYTF. The CDR3 DNA reads as TGTGCCAGCACTTCTTTGGGGGAGGCTAACTATGGCTACACCTTC.

This clone came up a few times. V and J are TRBV7-9 and TRBJ1-1, with 9 bases identical to TRBD1. This CDR3 contains 13 residues. Germline lookup yields CDR1 SEHNR and CDR2 FQNEAQ (reference sequence). Unmatched junction bases numbered 7, after V lost 4 bases and J lost 10 bases. The CDR3 spells CASSWDRVDGAFF. The CDR3, as DNA: TGTGCCAGCAGCTGGGACAGGGTGGATGGAGCTTTCTTT.

The V call is TRBV7-9, the J call TRBJ1-1, with a weak D call TRBD1 (5 bases). CDR1 and CDR2 from the germline V gene are SEHNR and FQNEAQ (reference sequence). V was trimmed by 11 bases and J by 1 base, leaving 14 bases between them. CDR3 length: 13 amino acids. The chain's CDR3 is CAGWGLRNTEAFF. The CDR3 DNA is TGTGCCGGCTGGGGCCTGCGGAACACTGAAGCTTTCTTT.

The chain carries TRBV11-3 and TRBJ2-5; no clear D. This CDR3 comprises 12 residues. The V and J ends lost 1 base and 5 bases respectively, with 5 bases between them. Germline V gene data show CDR1 as SGHNT and CDR2 as YENEEA. In DNA, the CDR3 is TGTGCCAGCAGCTTAGGGCGGGAGACCCAGTACTTC. Its protein product is CASSLGRETQYF.

The chain is built from TRBV6-5 and TRBJ2-5, with 10 bases fitting TRBD1. This CDR3 is 16 amino acids long. Germline V gene lookup returns CDR1 MNHEY and CDR2 SVGAGI. The ends lost 2 bases at V and 7 bases at J; junction bases unmatched: 10. CDR3 DNA sequence: TGTGCCAGCAGTTACGGGACAGGGGCGCTGGGGTGGACCCAGTACTTC. Translating it yields CASSYGTGALGWTQYF.

Relative to its sample, this clone is medium-sized. This chain joins TRBV2 and TRBJ1-3, with unresolved D. The CDR3 covers 12 residues. Germline values: CDR1 SNHLY, CDR2 FYNNEI. Trimming stripped 7 bases from V and 4 bases from J, with 8 bases between. The CDR3: CASTVGGNTIYF. In nucleotides, the CDR3 is TGTGCCAGCACTGTGGGAGGAAACACCATATATTTT.

The V gene is TRBV5-6, the J gene TRBJ2-4; 9 bases are shared with TRBD1. Germline CDR1 reads SGHDT; CDR2 reads YYEEEE. With 4 bases clipped from V and 6 bases from J, the junction kept 11 bases outside the gene matches. This CDR3 is built from 16 residues. This chain's CDR3 is CASSPDRGKRINIQYF. In DNA, the CDR3 is TGTGCCAGCAGCCCAGACAGGGGGAAAAGGATAAACATTCAGTACTTC.

CDR3 coding DNA: TGTGCCAGCAGTGACAGCGGGCACAGCTCCTACAATGAGCAGTTCTTC. Translated: CASSDSGHSSYNEQFF. The chain couples TRBV6-4 to TRBJ2-1, with a weak D call TRBD2 (6 bases). The V gene lost 2 bases and the J gene lost 0 bases, with 11 bases spanning the gap. Germline V gene lookup returns CDR1 MRHNA and CDR2 SNTAGT. This CDR3 comprises 16 residues.

This rearrangement joins TRBV27 to TRBJ2-1, with 9 bases fitting TRBD1. The germline CDR1 and CDR2 sequences are MNHEY and SMNVEV (reference sequence). The ends lost 2 bases at V and 8 bases at J; junction bases unmatched: 7. This CDR3 has 15 residues. The CDR3 protein is CASSLGTGLRDEQFF. In DNA, the CDR3 is TGTGCCAGCAGTTTAGGGACAGGGCTTCGCGATGAGCAGTTCTTC.

The chain uses TRBV2 and TRBJ2-5; the match to TRBD1 covers 10 bases. The CDR3 is 14 amino acids. V trimming: 4 bases; J trimming: 7 bases; junction bases outside the gene matches: 6. CDR1 SNHLY and CDR2 FYNNEI come from the germline V gene. CDR3: CASSGTGGARTQYF. CDR3 coding DNA: TGTGCCAGCAGTGGGACAGGGGGGGCACGGACCCAGTACTTC.

V is TRBV5-4 and J is TRBJ2-7, with D maybe TRBD1 (6 bases). Trimming removed 4 bases from V and 0 bases from J, with 14 bases in between. The CDR3 extends over 15 amino acids. Germline loops: CDR1 SGHNT, CDR2 YYREEE (reference sequence). Here the CDR3 reads CASSIGTPRSYEQYF. The CDR3 coding sequence is TGTGCCAGCAGCATCGGGACACCTCGCTCCTACGAGCAGTACTTC.

The genes are TRBV9 and TRBJ2-6; possibly TRBD1 for D (5 bases). Germline V lookup: CDR1 SGDLS, CDR2 YYNGEE. V gave up 2 bases and J gave up 3 bases, with 12 bases separating them. This CDR3 comprises 16 residues. CDR3 sequence: CASSVPGIGGANVLTF. CDR3 in DNA: TGTGCCAGCAGCGTTCCAGGGATCGGTGGGGCCAACGTCCTGACTTTC.

This chain connects TRBV19 to TRBJ2-3; D is perhaps TRBD1 (5 bases). V lost 5 bases, J lost 0 bases, and 12 bases lay in between. Germline CDR1 reads LNHDA; CDR2 reads SQIVND (reference sequence). This CDR3 comprises 15 residues. CDR3: CASSLGQPSTDTQYF. The CDR3, as DNA: TGTGCCAGTAGTCTAGGACAACCTAGCACAGATACGCAGTATTTT. Looking up the rest from reference TRBV19 and TRBJ2-3 gives the full variable domain: DGGITQSPKYLFRKEGQNVTLSCEQNLNHDAMYWYRQDPGQGLRLIYYSQIVNDFQKGDIAEGYSVSREKKESFPLTVTSAQKNPTAFYLCASSLGQPSTDTQYFGPGTRLTVL.

Written as DNA, the CDR3 is TGCGCCAGCAGCCCTGGGACTTCAATAAACAATGAGCAGTTCTTC. Encoded protein: CASSPGTSINNEQFF. The gene calls are TRBV5-1 and TRBJ2-1, with a tentative D call TRBD2 (6 bases). CDR1 and CDR2 from the germline V gene are SGHRS and YFSETQ. V lost 4 bases to trimming and J lost 5 bases, with 16 bases between them. The CDR3 sequence is 15 residues long.

About this clone: In the same sample, other DNA sequences code for this CDR3. CDR3 in DNA: TGTGCCAGCTCACCTACCGGACTAGCGGGAGAAAATGAGCAGTTCTTC. Protein product: CASSPTGLAGENEQFF. V and J are TRBV18 and TRBJ2-1, with 13 bases aligning to TRBD2. The CDR3 is 16 residues long. V was pared by 3 bases and J by 7 bases, with 6 bases of the junction left unmatched. Per germline, CDR1 KGHSH and CDR2 LQKENI.

The chain couples TRBV18 to TRBJ2-2, with a tentative D call TRBD2 (5 bases). There are 15 residues in the CDR3. The germline gives CDR1 KGHSH, CDR2 LQKENI. V dropped 7 bases and J dropped 3 bases, with 15 bases sitting between them. In nucleotides, the CDR3 is TGTGCCAGCTTCCTGGACTCTTTAGACACCGGGGAGCTGTTTTTT. It yields the protein CASFLDSLDTGELFF.

This chain uses TRBV6-5 with TRBJ2-1; D unresolved. Per germline, CDR1 MNHEY and CDR2 SVGAGI. This CDR3 is built from 14 residues. Trimming cost V 6 bases and J 6 bases, with 15 bases left between them. Written as DNA, the CDR3 is TGTGCCAGCAGAGCAGACGCCTTTATCAATGAGCAGTTCTTC. It codes for CASRADAFINEQFF.